A selection of T cell receptor beta chains follows, all from one sample in a study of cytomegalovirus exposure and HLA in healthy donors. The data were produced by immunoSEQ multiplex PCR, yet TCRdb's version contains in-frame clones alone and is incomplete. The table lists some 60,000 clones, 65% to 85% of them singletons. Sequences were obtained from PBMCs. These receptor sequences come from a male donor in good health and CMV-seronegative. The CDR3 runs from the conserved cysteine through the conserved F or W. The D gene is left open where the match is weak. The size field is filled for only some rows; it gives once, few, many or a size class.

CDR3aa	CDR3nt	j_gene	v_gene	len	d_gene	abundance
CASSSQGPGTEAFF	TGTGCCAGCAGCTCACAGGGACCGGGGACTGAAGCTTTCTTT	TRBJ1-1	TRBV7-2	14	.	.
CASSLAPLAGGDTQYF	TGTGCCAGCAGCTTAGCGCCGCTAGCGGGGGGAGATACGCAGTATTTT	TRBJ2-3	TRBV7-2	16	TRBD2	.
CASSIGGTGNSPLHF	TGTGCCAGTAGTATAGGTGGGACAGGTAATTCACCCCTCCACTTT	TRBJ1-6	TRBV19	15	TRBD1	.
CAISDSTSSPLHF	TGTGCCATCAGTGATTCGACATCTTCACCCCTCCACTTT	TRBJ1-6	TRBV10-3	13	.	.
CASSLAQAAYNSPLHF	TGTGCCAGCAGCTTAGCGCAGGCAGCCTATAATTCACCCCTCCACTTT	TRBJ1-6	TRBV7-2	16	.	.
CASSESLVVSDTGELFF	TGTGCCAGCAGTGAATCGTTGGTAGTATCCGACACCGGGGAGCTGTTTTTT	TRBJ2-2	TRBV6-1	17	.	.
CASSVPGGSGYTF	TGTGCCAGCAGCGTACCAGGGGGATCTGGCTACACCTTC	TRBJ1-2	TRBV9	13	TRBD1	once
CASSPSSGGEGTDTQYF	TGTGCCAGCAGCCCTTCCAGCGGGGGCGAGGGCACAGATACGCAGTATTTT	TRBJ2-3	TRBV9	17	TRBD2	.
CASSSRGGSANTGELFF	TGTGCCAGCAGCTCCCGGGGTGGCAGCGCGAACACCGGGGAGCTGTTTTTT	TRBJ2-2	TRBV5-6	17	.	.
CASSSASDTQYF	TGTGCCAGCAGCTCCGCGTCAGATACGCAGTATTTT	TRBJ2-3	TRBV11-2	12	.	.
CASSFRVRNTEAFF	TGTGCCAGCAGCTTCCGGGTACGGAACACTGAAGCTTTCTTT	TRBJ1-1	TRBV7-2	14	.	.
CASSLGETQYF	TGTGCCAGCAGCCTCGGGGAGACCCAGTACTTC	TRBJ2-5	TRBV6-5	11	.	.
CSVLTSGGHYNEQFF	TGCAGCGTCCTGACTAGCGGGGGGCATTACAATGAGCAGTTCTTC	TRBJ2-1	TRBV29-1	15	TRBD2	.
CSVETGAGMWDEQFF	TGCAGCGTTGAAACAGGGGCGGGTATGTGGGATGAGCAGTTCTTC	TRBJ2-1	TRBV29-1	15	TRBD1	few
CASSLESVAGTQYF	TGTGCCAGCAGCTTGGAGAGTGTTGCGGGGACCCAGTACTTC	TRBJ2-5	TRBV5-4	14	.	few
CASSYNSGGAGETQYF	TGTGCCAGCAGCTACAATAGCGGGGGGGCGGGAGAGACCCAGTACTTC	TRBJ2-5	TRBV7-8	16	TRBD2	.
CAGGTGQGGEQYF	TGTGCCGGAGGTACGGGACAGGGGGGCGAGCAGTACTTC	TRBJ2-7	TRBV2	13	TRBD1	.
CASFQGAIGELFF	TGTGCCAGTTTCCAGGGGGCCATCGGGGAGCTGTTTTTT	TRBJ2-2	TRBV19	13	TRBD1	.
CASSFSGQDGYTF	TGTGCCAGCAGCTTTAGCGGGCAGGATGGCTACACCTTC	TRBJ1-2	TRBV7-2	13	.	.
CASSLDRGKTQYF	TGTGCCAGCAGCCTAGACAGGGGGAAGACCCAGTACTTC	TRBJ2-5	TRBV7-9	13	TRBD1	.
CAYGQGASTEAFF	TGTGCCTACGGACAGGGGGCGAGCACTGAAGCTTTCTTT	TRBJ1-1	TRBV30	13	TRBD1	.
CASTEGSRVGTGELFF	TGTGCCAGCACCGAAGGGAGTAGGGTAGGGACCGGGGAGCTGTTTTTT	TRBJ2-2	TRBV2	16	.	.
CASSSGTGGNGCTF	TGTGCCAGCAGCTCCGGGACAGGGGGCAATGGCTGCACCTTC	TRBJ1-2	TRBV7-2	14	TRBD1	.
CASSLEGTGGPDTQYF	TGTGCCAGCAGCTTAGAGGGGACAGGGGGCCCGGATACGCAGTATTTT	TRBJ2-3	TRBV7-6	16	TRBD1	.
CASSFGDTGVPLHF	TGTGCCAGCAGCTTCGGGGACACTGGGGTTCCCCTCCACTTT	TRBJ1-6	TRBV5-5	14	.	.
CASRVKAGRSYEQYF	TGTGCAAGTCGCGTGAAAGCGGGGAGGTCCTACGAGCAGTACTTC	TRBJ2-7	TRBV12-2	15	.	.
CASRSTRGTGEQYF	TGTGCCAGTAGAAGCACCCGGGGGACGGGAGAGCAGTACTTC	TRBJ2-7	TRBV19	14	.	.
CASSLGRRLNTEAFF	TGCGCCAGCAGCTTGGGTCGGCGGCTGAACACTGAAGCTTTCTTT	TRBJ1-1	TRBV5-1	15	.	few
CAGQEQPVSGNTIYF	TGTGCCGGTCAAGAACAGCCGGTCTCTGGAAACACCATATATTTT	TRBJ1-3	TRBV6-1	15	.	.
CASRTTLTNTEAFF	TGTGCCAGTAGAACGACTCTGACGAACACTGAAGCTTTCTTT	TRBJ1-1	TRBV19	14	.	few
CASSPQGNGKNTEAFF	TGTGCCAGCAGCCCCCAGGGGAACGGGAAGAACACTGAAGCTTTCTTT	TRBJ1-1	TRBV7-9	16	.	once
CASRLAGLFNEQFF	TGTGCCAGCAGACTAGCGGGGTTATTCAATGAGCAGTTCTTC	TRBJ2-1	TRBV19	14	TRBD2	.
CASSQQGVERETQYF	TGCGCCAGCAGCCAACAAGGAGTGGAACGGGAGACCCAGTACTTC	TRBJ2-5	TRBV4-1	15	.	.
CASSDRGGSESNTIYF	TGTGCCAGCAGTGATCGCGGCGGATCGGAATCAAACACCATATATTTT	TRBJ1-3	TRBV6-1	16	.	.
CASRGWDNSGNTIYF	TGTGCCAGCAGAGGTTGGGACAACTCTGGAAACACCATATATTTT	TRBJ1-3	TRBV6-5	15	.	.
CASSSWTGGIGEAFF	TGTGCCAGCAGTTCTTGGACAGGGGGGATCGGTGAAGCTTTCTTT	TRBJ1-1	TRBV6-6	15	TRBD1	few
CASSLQGGPYNEQFF	TGTGCCAGCAGCTTACAGGGGGGACCCTACAATGAGCAGTTCTTC	TRBJ2-1	TRBV7-3	15	.	.
CASSMGTNYGYTF	TGTGCCAGTAGTATGGGGACAAACTATGGCTACACCTTC	TRBJ1-2	TRBV19	13	.	.
CASSLGTGLGGLFF	TGTGCCAGCAGCTTAGGGACAGGCCTAGGAGGACTGTTTTTT	TRBJ1-4	TRBV7-6	14	TRBD1	.